This T cell receptor (beta chain) was sequenced during a study of identical twins. Whole-study findings and limits: Clonotypes of the beta chain that were abundant in cord blood carried fewer insertions (memory repertoires showed none). Within monozygotic twins, out-of-frame TCR alpha sharing was underestimated by the models.

TCRdb re-derived calls from the 5' RACE reads in MiXCR, one entry per CDR3 protein. The sample consists of hundreds of thousands of distinct CDR3 sequences, over 15% of them appearing once. As regards this clonotype: As yet, its antigen is unknown.

J gave up 8 bases and V 5 bases, and 10 bases lay outside the gene matches. The CDR3 is made up of 15 amino acids. Germline V gene sequence: CDR1 SEHNR, CDR2 FQNEAQ (reference sequence). These data also featured in a second study, about T cells expressing NK-cell markers.

The V and J genes are TRBV7-9 and TRBJ2-2; TRBD2 matches at 8 bases. The material sequenced was PBMCs. The clonotype was recovered from a woman aged 18-29 years in good health. The CDR3, as DNA: TGTGCCAGCAGCCCGGGGGGGCTCCGAGGAGGGGAGCTGTTTTTT. Translating it yields CASSPGGLRGGELFF.